This is a list of T cell receptor beta chains from one sample in a study of beta chain features in type 1 diabetes. This table comes from immunoSEQ multiplex PCR, and its TCRdb copy is limited to in-frame clones, with some not included. In the table there are over 100,000 clones, 40% of which are singletons. The sequenced sample consisted of stem cell memory CD4+ T cells from blood. The receptors were sampled from a young woman in good health. CDR3s include the opening cysteine and the closing phenylalanine or tryptophan. A D gene is named only where the DNA matches it firmly. Part of the rows lack a size; the others show once, few, many or a class for expanded clones.

TRBJ1-3 . TRBV4-2 . CASSQGPQNGNTIYF TGTGCCAGCAGCCAAGGTCCCCAAAATGGAAACACCATATATTTT
TRBJ1-4 TRBD1 TRBV30 . CAWSYRTGLNEKLFF TGTGCCTGGAGTTATAGGACAGGTCTTAATGAAAAACTGTTTTTT
TRBJ2-7 TRBD1 TRBV28 few CASSPSDRASYEQYF TGTGCCAGCAGCCCGTCGGACAGGGCCTCCTACGAGCAGTACTTC
TRBJ2-3 . TRBV2 few CASRLRREIDTQYF TGTGCCAGCAGGCTGCGGCGGGAAATTGATACGCAGTATTTT
TRBJ2-2 . TRBV12-5 few CASGLVLGGQSGELFF TGTGCTAGTGGTTTGGTACTCGGGGGGCAAAGCGGGGAGCTGTTTTTT
TRBJ2-5 TRBD2 TRBV11-2 . CASSWEGNTQYF TGTGCCAGCAGCTGGGAGGGGAATACCCAGTACTTC
TRBJ1-1 . TRBV19 . CASSILTDNTEAFF TGTGCCAGTAGTATCCTGACAGATAACACTGAAGCTTTCTTT
TRBJ2-1 . TRBV5-1 few CASSPPLGQGQFF TGCGCCAGCAGCCCCCCCCTCGGGCAGGGGCAGTTCTTC
TRBJ2-1 . TRBV7-2 . CASSQTSRNEQFF TGTGCCAGCAGCCAGACTAGTCGCAATGAGCAGTTCTTC
TRBJ1-1 . TRBV6-6 . CAGRGEAFF TGTGCCGGGAGGGGAGAAGCTTTCTTT
TRBJ1-1 TRBD1 TRBV5-1 once CASSFTGGANTEAFF TGCGCCAGCAGCTTCACAGGGGGCGCGAACACTGAAGCTTTCTTT
TRBJ2-1 TRBD1 TRBV19 . CASSLDRGTYNEQFF TGTGCCAGTAGTTTGGACAGGGGGACCTACAATGAGCAGTTCTTC
TRBJ2-2 TRBD1 TRBV5-6 few CASSLVLTGKNTGELFF TGTGCCAGCAGCTTGGTTCTGACAGGGAAGAACACCGGGGAGCTGTTTTTT
TRBJ1-2 TRBD1 TRBV27 . CASSRDRASNYGYTF TGTGCCAGCTCCCGAGACAGGGCCTCCAACTATGGCTACACCTTC